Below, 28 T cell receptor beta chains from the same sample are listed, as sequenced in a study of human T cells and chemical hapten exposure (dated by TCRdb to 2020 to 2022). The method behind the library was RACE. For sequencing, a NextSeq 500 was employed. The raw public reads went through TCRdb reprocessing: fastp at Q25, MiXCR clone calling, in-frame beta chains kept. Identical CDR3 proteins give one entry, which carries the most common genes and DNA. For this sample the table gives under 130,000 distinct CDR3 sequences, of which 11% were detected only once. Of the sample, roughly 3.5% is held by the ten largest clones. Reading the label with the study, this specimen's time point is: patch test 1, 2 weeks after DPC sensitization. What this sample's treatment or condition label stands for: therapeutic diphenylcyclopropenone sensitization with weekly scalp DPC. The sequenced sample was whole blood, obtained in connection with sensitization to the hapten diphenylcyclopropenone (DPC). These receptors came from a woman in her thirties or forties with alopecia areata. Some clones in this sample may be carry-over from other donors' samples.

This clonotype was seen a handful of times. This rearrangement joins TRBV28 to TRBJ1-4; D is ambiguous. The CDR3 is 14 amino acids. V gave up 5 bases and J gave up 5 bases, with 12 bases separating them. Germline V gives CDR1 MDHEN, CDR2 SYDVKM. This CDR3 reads CASSLVGRNEKLFF. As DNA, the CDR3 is TGTGCCAGCAGTCTCGTCGGAAGGAATGAAAAACTGTTTTTT.

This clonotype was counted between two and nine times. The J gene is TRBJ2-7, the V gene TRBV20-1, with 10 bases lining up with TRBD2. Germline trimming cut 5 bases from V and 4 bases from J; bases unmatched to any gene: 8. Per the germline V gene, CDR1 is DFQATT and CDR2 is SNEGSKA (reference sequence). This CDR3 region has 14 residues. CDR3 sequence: CSAPRSSGRYEQYF. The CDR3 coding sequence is TGCAGTGCTCCTCGTAGTAGCGGGAGGTACGAGCAGTACTTC.

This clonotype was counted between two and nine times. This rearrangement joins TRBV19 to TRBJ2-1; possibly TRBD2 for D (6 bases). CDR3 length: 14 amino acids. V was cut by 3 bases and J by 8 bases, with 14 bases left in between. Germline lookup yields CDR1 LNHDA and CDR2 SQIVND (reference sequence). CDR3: CASSMTGVRHEQFF. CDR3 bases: TGTGCCAGTAGTATGACGGGAGTGAGGCATGAGCAGTTCTTC.

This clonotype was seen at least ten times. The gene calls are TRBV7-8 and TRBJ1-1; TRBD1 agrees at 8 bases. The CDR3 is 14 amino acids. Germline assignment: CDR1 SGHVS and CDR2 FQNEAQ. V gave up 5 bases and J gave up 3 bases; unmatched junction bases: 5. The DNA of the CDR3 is TGTGCCAGCAGCCCAGGGGGCAGGTACACTGAAGCTTTCTTT. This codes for CASSPGGRYTEAFF.

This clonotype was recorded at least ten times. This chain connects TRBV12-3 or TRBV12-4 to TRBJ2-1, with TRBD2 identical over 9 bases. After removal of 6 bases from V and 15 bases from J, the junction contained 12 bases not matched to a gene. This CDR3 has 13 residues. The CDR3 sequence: CASSRTSDSGAFF. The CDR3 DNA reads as TGTGCCAGCAGCAGGACTAGCGACTCGGGTGCGTTCTTC.

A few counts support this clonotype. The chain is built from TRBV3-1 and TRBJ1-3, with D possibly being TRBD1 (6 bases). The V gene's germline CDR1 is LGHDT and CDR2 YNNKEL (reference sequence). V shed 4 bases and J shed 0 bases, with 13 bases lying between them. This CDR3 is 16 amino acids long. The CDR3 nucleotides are TGTGCCAGCAGCCGCCAGACAGGATACTCTGGAAACACCATATATTTT. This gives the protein CASSRQTGYSGNTIYF.

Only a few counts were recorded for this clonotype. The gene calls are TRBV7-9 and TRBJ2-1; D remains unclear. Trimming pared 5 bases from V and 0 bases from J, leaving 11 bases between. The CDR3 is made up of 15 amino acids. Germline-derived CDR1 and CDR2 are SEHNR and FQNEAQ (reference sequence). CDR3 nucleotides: TGTGCCAGCAGCGCAGCTGAGAGCTCCTACAATGAGCAGTTCTTC. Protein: CASSAAESSYNEQFF.

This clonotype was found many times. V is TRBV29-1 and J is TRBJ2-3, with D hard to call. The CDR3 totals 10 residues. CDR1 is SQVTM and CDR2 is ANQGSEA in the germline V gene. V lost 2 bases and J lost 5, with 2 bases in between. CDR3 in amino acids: CSVELDTQYF. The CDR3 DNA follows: TGCAGCGTTGAATTAGATACGCAGTATTTT.

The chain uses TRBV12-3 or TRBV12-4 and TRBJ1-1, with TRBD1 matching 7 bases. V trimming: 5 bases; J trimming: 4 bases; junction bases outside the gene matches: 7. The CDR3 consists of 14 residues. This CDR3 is CASSVEGASTEAFF. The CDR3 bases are TGTGCCAGCAGTGTAGAGGGGGCGAGCACTGAAGCTTTCTTT.

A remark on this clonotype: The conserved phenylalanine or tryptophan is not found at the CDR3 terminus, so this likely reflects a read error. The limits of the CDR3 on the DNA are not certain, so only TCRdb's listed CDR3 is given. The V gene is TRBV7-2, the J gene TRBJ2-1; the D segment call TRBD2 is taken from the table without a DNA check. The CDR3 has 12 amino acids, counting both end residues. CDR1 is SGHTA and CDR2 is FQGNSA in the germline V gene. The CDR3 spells CASSPPGLEPLI.

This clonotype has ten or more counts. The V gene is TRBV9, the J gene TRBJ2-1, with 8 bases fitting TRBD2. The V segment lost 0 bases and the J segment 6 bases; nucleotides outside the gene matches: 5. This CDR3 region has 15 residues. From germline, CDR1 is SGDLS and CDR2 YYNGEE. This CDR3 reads CASSVVLAGRNEQFF. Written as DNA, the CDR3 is TGTGCCAGCAGCGTAGTTTTAGCGGGGCGCAATGAGCAGTTCTTC.

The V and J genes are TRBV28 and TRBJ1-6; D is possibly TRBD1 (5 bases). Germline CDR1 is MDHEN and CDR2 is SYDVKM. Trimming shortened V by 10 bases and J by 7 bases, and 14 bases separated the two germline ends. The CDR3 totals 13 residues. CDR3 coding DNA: TGTGCCACCCTTCAGGGAGGCAATTCACCCCTCCACTTT. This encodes CATLQGGNSPLHF.

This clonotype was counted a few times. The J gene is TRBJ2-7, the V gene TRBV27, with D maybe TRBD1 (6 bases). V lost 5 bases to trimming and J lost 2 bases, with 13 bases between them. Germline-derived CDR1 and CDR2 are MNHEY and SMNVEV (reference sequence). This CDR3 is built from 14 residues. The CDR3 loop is CASSRQVMAYEQYF. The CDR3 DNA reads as TGTGCCAGCAGTAGACAGGTGATGGCCTACGAGCAGTACTTC.

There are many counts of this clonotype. The CDR3 sequence: CSVAAGGPGSTDTQYF. The CDR3 DNA is TGCAGCGTTGCAGCGGGAGGGCCAGGGAGCACAGATACGCAGTATTTT. The chain employs TRBV29-1 and TRBJ2-3; 10 bases fit TRBD2. From germline, CDR1 is SQVTM and CDR2 ANQGSEA. V lost 4 bases and J lost 0; bases outside the gene matches: 7. The CDR3 is 16 residues long.

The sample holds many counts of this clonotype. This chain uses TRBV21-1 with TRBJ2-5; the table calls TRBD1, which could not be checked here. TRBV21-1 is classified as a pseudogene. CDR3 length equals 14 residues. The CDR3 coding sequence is TGTGCCAGCAGCAAGAAGACAGGGAGAGAGACCCAGTACTTC. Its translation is CASSKKTGRETQYF.

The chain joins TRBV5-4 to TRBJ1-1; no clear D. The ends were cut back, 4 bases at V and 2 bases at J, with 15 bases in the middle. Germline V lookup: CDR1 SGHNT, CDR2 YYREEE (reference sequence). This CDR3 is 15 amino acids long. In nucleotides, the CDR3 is TGTGCCAGCAGCACCACCGGACGGATTAACACTGAAGCTTTCTTT. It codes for CASSTTGRINTEAFF.

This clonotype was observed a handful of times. The CDR3 nucleotides are TGTGCCAGCAGTTTTCGAGGGAGTGAAGCTTTCTTT. It codes for CASSFRGSEAFF. V gene TRBV28 combines with J gene TRBJ1-1; D is unclear. Germline lookup yields CDR1 MDHEN and CDR2 SYDVKM. The CDR3 spans 12 residues. V was pared by 3 bases and J by 7 bases, with 9 bases between.

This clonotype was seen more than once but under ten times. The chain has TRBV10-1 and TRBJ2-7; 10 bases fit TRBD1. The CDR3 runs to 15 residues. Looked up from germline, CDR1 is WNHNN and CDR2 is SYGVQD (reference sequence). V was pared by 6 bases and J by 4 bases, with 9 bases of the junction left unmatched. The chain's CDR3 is CASSGGTGALYEQYF. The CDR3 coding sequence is TGCGCCAGCAGCGGGGGGACAGGGGCATTGTACGAGCAGTACTTC.

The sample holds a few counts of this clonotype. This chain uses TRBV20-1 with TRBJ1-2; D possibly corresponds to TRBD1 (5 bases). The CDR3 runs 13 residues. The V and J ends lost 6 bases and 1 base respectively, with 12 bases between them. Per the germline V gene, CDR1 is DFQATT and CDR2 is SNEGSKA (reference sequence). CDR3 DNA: TGCAGTGCGCCTTTTGGGGGTAACTATGGCTACACCTTC. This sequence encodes CSAPFGGNYGYTF.

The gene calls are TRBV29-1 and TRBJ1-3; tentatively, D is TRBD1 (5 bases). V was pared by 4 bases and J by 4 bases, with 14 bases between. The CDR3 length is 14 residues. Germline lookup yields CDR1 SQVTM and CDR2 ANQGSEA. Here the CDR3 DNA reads TGCAGCGTTGCCGGGACCCCTGACGGAAACACCATATATTTT. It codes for CSVAGTPDGNTIYF.

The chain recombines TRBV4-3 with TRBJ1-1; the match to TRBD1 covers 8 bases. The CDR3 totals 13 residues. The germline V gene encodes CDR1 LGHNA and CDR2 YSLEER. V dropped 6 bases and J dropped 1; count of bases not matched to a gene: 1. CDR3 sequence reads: CASRDRGNTEAFF. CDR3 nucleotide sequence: TGCGCCAGCAGAGACAGGGGGAACACTGAAGCTTTCTTT.

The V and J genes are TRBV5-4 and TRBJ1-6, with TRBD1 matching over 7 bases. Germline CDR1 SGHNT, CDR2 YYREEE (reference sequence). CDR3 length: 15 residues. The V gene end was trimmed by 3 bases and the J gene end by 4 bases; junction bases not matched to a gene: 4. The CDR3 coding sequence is TGTGCCAGCAGCTACCAACAGGGGTATAATTCACCCCTCCACTTT. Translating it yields CASSYQQGYNSPLHF. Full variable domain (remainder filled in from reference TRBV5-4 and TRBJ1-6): ETGVTQSPTHLIKTRGQQVTLRCSSQSGHNTVSWYQQALGQGPQFIFQYYREEENGRGNFPPRFSGLQFPNYSSELNVNALELDDSALYLCASSYQQGYNSPLHFGNGTRLTVT.

The CDR3 region has the DNA TGTGCCACCAGTGCCCCGGGCCAAAATCAGCCCCAGCATTTT. Translating gives CATSAPGQNQPQHF. The V call is TRBV24-1, the J call TRBJ1-5; D remains unclear. The germline CDR1 and CDR2 sequences are KGHDR and SFDVKD. The CDR3 has 14 residues. Trimming shortened V by 5 bases and J by 4 bases, and 11 bases separated the two germline ends.

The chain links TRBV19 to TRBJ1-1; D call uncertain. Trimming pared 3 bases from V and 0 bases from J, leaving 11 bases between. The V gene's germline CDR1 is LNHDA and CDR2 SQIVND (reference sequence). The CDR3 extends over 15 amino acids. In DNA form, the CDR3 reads TGTGCCAGTAGTATCACTCGCGGGGTGAACACTGAAGCTTTCTTT. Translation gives CASSITRGVNTEAFF.

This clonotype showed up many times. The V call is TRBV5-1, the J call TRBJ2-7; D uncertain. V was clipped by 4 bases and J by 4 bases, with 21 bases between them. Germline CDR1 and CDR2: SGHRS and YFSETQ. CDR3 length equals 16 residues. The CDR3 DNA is TGCGCCAGCAGCCCTCAGGAAGGGTTCCCTAGGTACGAGCAGTACTTC. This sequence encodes CASSPQEGFPRYEQYF.

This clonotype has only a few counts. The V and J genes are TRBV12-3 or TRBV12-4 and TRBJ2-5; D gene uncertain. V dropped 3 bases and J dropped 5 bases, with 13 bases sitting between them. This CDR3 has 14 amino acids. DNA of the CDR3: TGTGCCAGCAGTTTGGGGTCGGCCCTGGAGACCCAGTACTTC. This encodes CASSLGSALETQYF.

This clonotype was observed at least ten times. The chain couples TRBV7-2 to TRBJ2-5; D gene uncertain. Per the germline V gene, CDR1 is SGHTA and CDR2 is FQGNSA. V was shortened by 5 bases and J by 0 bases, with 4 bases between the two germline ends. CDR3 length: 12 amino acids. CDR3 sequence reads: CASSPHQETQYF. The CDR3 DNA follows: TGTGCCAGCAGCCCACACCAAGAGACCCAGTACTTC.

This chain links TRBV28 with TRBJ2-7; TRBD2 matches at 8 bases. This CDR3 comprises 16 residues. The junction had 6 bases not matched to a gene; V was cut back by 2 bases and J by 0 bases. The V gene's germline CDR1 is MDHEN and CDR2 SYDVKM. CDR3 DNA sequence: TGTGCCAGCAGTTTAATCGCTAGCGGGTACTCCTACGAGCAGTACTTC. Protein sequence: CASSLIASGYSYEQYF.